This T cell receptor (beta chain) was recorded in a study of blood T cells in healthy people across ages. Study-wide points: The study lacked donor CMV status, which possibly confounded expanded clonotype changes. There were more naive CD4+ cells and higher diversity in long-lived donors than in aged donors. When one million T cells were used, diversity estimates were thought to be underestimates.

Each donor was a healthy Caucasian individual from Russia, aged about 6 to 95. It was with a sample-barcoded 5' primer and a J-beta primer mix that a second PCR of roughly 7 to 12 cycles was run. MiXCR, applied by TCRdb to the 5' RACE reads, yields one record per CDR3 protein. Here the sample spans 1.5 million to 2 million distinct CDR3 sequences, 25% to 30% being singletons. Trimming took 1 base from V and 4 from J; bases not matched to a gene: 6. This CDR3 comprises 16 residues. Germline lookup yields CDR1 KGHDR and CDR2 SFDVKD. In the case of this clonotype: Its antigen is as yet unknown.

The clonotype was recovered from a woman aged 30 to 39 in good health. The sequencing input was blood. This chain joins TRBV24-1 and TRBJ2-1; 7 bases match TRBD1. This CDR3 is CATSDFQDRPYNEQFF. CDR3 sequence (DNA): TGTGCCACCAGTGATTTCCAGGACAGGCCTTACAATGAGCAGTTCTTC.